Included here is one TCR beta chain sequence, with context. Germline V gene sequence: CDR1 SGDLS, CDR2 YYNGEE. Deletions cut 8 bases from V and 2 bases from J, with 13 bases between. This CDR3 has 13 residues. This table comes from immunoSEQ multiplex PCR, and its TCRdb copy is limited to in-frame clones, with some not included. The sample lists around 1,400 clones; 75% to 90% were seen once. The data belong to a study of brain metastases from non-small cell lung cancer. Specimen: tumor-adjacent normal tissue. The sequence came from a donor over 35 with non-small cell lung cancer. The rearrangement joins TRBV9 to TRBJ1-2; perhaps TRBD1 as D (5 bases). CDR3 sequence (DNA): TGTGCCAGTAGAGGAGGGACCAACTATGGCTACACCTTC. Protein: CASRGGTNYGYTF. Full variable domain (rest looked up from reference TRBV9 and TRBJ1-2): DSGVTQTPKHLITATGQRVTLRCSPRSGDLSVYWYQQSLDQGLQFLIQYYNGEERAKGNILERFSAQQFPDLHSELNLSSLELGDSALYFCASRGGTNYGYTFGSGTRLTVV.